This T cell receptor (beta chain) is drawn from a study of blood T cell repertoires in COVID-19. The overall study: The cDNA or gDNA used as material had been derived from T cells, B-cell-depleted T cells, or PBMCs.

Original processing notes: Estimation of nucleated cell counts was performed using reference gene primer amplification. Here immunoSEQ multiplex PCR was the method, and the copy in TCRdb shows in-frame clones only, minus some. For V, J and clone size, that table is used; D and trimming come from the DNA. The sample records about 260,000 clones, approximately 89% being singletons. CDR1 and CDR2 from the germline V gene are KGHSH and LQKENI. V was clipped by 6 bases and J by 1 base, with 9 bases between them. The CDR3 totals 13 residues. Sequencing was carried out using peripheral blood. The TCR originated in a man aged 35-49 years who had recovered from COVID-19. The rearrangement links TRBV18 to TRBJ1-1; D is uncertain. This CDR3 reads CASSTYQNTEAFF. The CDR3 region has the DNA TGTGCCAGCTCCACCTACCAGAACACTGAAGCTTTCTTT.